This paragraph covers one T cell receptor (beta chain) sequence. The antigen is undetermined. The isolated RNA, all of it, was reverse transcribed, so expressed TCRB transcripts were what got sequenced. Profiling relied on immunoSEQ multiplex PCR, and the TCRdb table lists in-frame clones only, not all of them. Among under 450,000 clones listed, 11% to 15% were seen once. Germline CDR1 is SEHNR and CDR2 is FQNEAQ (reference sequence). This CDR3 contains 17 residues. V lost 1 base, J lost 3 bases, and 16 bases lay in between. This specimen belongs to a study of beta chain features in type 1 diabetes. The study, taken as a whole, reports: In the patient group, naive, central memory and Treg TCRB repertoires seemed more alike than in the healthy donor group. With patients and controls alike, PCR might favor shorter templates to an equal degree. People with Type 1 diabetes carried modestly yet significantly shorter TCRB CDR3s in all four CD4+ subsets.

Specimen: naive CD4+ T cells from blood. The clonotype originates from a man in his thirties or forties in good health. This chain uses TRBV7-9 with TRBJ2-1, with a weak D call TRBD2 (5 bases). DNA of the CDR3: TGTGCCAGCAGCTTAGAGGCGGGCCGGAACCGCTACAATGAGCAGTTCTTC. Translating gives CASSLEAGRNRYNEQFF.